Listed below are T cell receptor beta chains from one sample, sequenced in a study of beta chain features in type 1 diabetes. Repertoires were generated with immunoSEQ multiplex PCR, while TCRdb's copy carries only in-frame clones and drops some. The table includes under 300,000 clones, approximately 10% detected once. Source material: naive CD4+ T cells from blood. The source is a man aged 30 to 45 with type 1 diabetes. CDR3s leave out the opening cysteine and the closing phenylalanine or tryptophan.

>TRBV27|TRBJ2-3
ASSLLAGGSTDTQY
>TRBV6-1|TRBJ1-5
ASSDQGQGGIQPQH
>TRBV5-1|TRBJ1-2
ASRPTGRDGYT
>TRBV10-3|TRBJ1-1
AIRGPAQEAF
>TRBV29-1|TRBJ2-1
SVSRVSYNEQF
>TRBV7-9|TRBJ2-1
ASSARDEQF
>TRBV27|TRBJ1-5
ASSFTAGNQPQH
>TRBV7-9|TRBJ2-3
ASSRRDTDTQY
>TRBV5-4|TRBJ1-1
ASSGQNTEAF
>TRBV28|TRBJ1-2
ASRQSGGIGGYT
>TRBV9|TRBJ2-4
ASSVGQGVGAKNIQY
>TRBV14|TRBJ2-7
ASSPRDRNYEQY
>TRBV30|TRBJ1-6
AWRGQGPRNSPLH
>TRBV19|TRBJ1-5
ASSSRQGALSNQPQH
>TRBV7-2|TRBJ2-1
ASSLGIAAGYNEQF
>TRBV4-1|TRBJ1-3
ASSQLDSPSSGNTIY
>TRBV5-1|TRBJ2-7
ASSGQGPTYEQY
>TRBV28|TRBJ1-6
AGTRQGNSPLH
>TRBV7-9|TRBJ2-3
ASSSFRLLRTDTQY